This entry lists 24 T cell receptor beta chains sequenced from one sample in a study of T-cell memory formation after mild COVID-19. TCRdb processed the 5' RACE reads anew with MiXCR; each CDR3 protein has one entry. This sample has about 410,000 distinct CDR3 sequences; more than 15% occur once, and the top ten carry 20% to 25%. Sample: PBMCs or a T cell subset sorted from them (not recorded which). The source of these receptors is a man aged 18 to 30 who had mild COVID-19 (a few samples of this study predate the infection). Cell type and time point are not known.

This clonotype was picked up a small number of times. This chain links TRBV7-2 with TRBJ2-3; unclear D gene. Trimming took off 4 bases at V and 2 bases at J, with 19 bases between the two ends. CDR1 and CDR2 (germline): SGHTA, FQGNSA. The CDR3 is 17 residues long. As DNA, the CDR3 is TGTGCCAGCAGCTCGACGGACCACATAACGATCACAGATACGCAGTATTTT. It is translated as CASSSTDHITITDTQYF.

This chain uses TRBV7-2 with TRBJ2-4; D unresolved. Germline V gene data show CDR1 as SGHTA and CDR2 as FQGNSA. V was trimmed by 4 bases and J by 4 bases, leaving 11 bases between them. This CDR3 is 14 amino acids long. CDR3 loop: CASSSPEGKNIQYF. CDR3 bases: TGTGCCAGCAGCTCCCCTGAAGGAAAAAACATTCAGTACTTC.

The chain couples TRBV2 to TRBJ2-7, with 9 bases identical to TRBD2. V was pared by 8 bases and J by 4 bases, with 3 bases of the junction left unmatched. Germline assignment: CDR1 SNHLY and CDR2 FYNNEI. The CDR3 is made up of 12 amino acids. DNA of the CDR3: TGTGCCAGCTCTAGCGGGGTTTACGAGCAGTACGTC. It yields the protein CASSSGVYEQYV.

A few counts support this clonotype. V gene TRBV20-1 combines with J gene TRBJ2-1; a possible D gene is TRBD2 (6 bases). Germline-derived CDR1 and CDR2 are DFQATT and SNEGSKA (reference sequence). Deletions cut 5 bases from V and 6 bases from J, with 11 bases between. This CDR3 contains 12 residues. The CDR3 region has the DNA TGCAGTGCTGAAGGGGAGGTCAATGAGCAGTTCTTC. Protein sequence: CSAEGEVNEQFF.

The chain joins TRBV5-1 to TRBJ2-6, with 9 positions matching TRBD1. Germline V gene data show CDR1 as SGHRS and CDR2 as YFSETQ. The CDR3 is 16 amino acids. Losses at the gene ends were 4 bases for V and 2 bases for J; bases not matched to a gene: 4. The CDR3, as DNA: TGCGCCAGCAGCAGAACAGGGGGCACTGGGGCCAACGTCCTGACTTTC. Its translation is CASSRTGGTGANVLTF. Complete variable domain (other parts from reference TRBV5-1 and TRBJ2-6): KAGVTQTPRYLIKTRGQQVTLSCSPISGHRSVSWYQQTPGQGLQFLFEYFSETQRNKGNFPGRFSGRQFSNSRSEMNVSTLELGDSALYLCASSRTGGTGANVLTFGAGSRLTVL.

This chain uses TRBV6-6 with TRBJ2-2; D is possibly TRBD1 or TRBD2 (5 bases each). Trimming cost V 2 bases and J 6 bases, with 13 bases left between them. Germline V gene lookup returns CDR1 MNHNY and CDR2 SVGAGI (reference sequence). The CDR3 loop spans 15 amino acids. Written as DNA, the CDR3 is TGTGCCAGCAGTTACCGACGGGGCGGCGCCGGGGAGCTGTTTTTT. Amino acids: CASSYRRGGAGELFF.

This clonotype was seen more than once but under ten times. The genes are TRBV7-2 and TRBJ2-7, with 9 bases lining up with TRBD1. The CDR3 has 14 residues. Per germline, CDR1 SGHTA and CDR2 FQGNSA. With 5 bases clipped from V and 5 bases from J, the junction kept 7 bases outside the gene matches. In DNA form, the CDR3 reads TGTGCCAGCAGCCGAGGGACAGGGATAAACGAGCAGTACTTC. Translating it yields CASSRGTGINEQYF.

This sequence joins TRBV18 and TRBJ2-3, with D perhaps matching TRBD2 (7 bases). There are 16 residues in the CDR3. CDR1 KGHSH and CDR2 LQKENI come from the germline V gene. Deletions cut 0 bases from V and 1 base from J, with 11 bases between. CDR3 in amino acids: CASSPPKGGGTDTQYF. DNA for the CDR3: TGTGCCAGCTCACCACCTAAGGGGGGGGGCACAGATACGCAGTATTTT. Based on the CDR3 plus reference TRBV18 and TRBJ2-3, the full variable domain is NAGVMQNPRHLVRRRGQEARLRCSPMKGHSHVYWYRQLPEEGLKFMVYLQKENIIDESGMPKERFSAEFPKEGPSILRIQQVVRGDSAAYFCASSPPKGGGTDTQYFGPGTRLTVL.

This clonotype occurred a few times. The chain recombines TRBV5-1 with TRBJ2-6; D uncertain. Trimming pared 1 base from V and 2 bases from J, leaving 7 bases between. Germline-derived CDR1 and CDR2 are SGHRS and YFSETQ. There are 15 residues in the CDR3. The chain's CDR3 is CASSLQSAGANVLTF. Written as DNA, the CDR3 is TGCGCCAGCAGCTTGCAGTCCGCTGGGGCCAACGTCCTGACTTTC. The full variable domain, in which reference TRBV5-1 and TRBJ2-6 provide the parts outside the CDR3, is KAGVTQTPRYLIKTRGQQVTLSCSPISGHRSVSWYQQTPGQGLQFLFEYFSETQRNKGNFPGRFSGRQFSNSRSEMNVSTLELGDSALYLCASSLQSAGANVLTFGAGSRLTVL.

This clonotype was seen at least ten times. The chain joins TRBV5-1 to TRBJ2-3, with 8 bases identical to TRBD1. V trimming: 2 bases; J trimming: 2 bases; junction bases outside the gene matches: 1. CDR1 and CDR2 (germline): SGHRS, YFSETQ. The CDR3 sequence is 14 residues long. CDR3 sequence (DNA): TGCGCCAGCAGCTTCAGGGGGCACACAGATACGCAGTATTTT. It encodes CASSFRGHTDTQYF.

This clonotype has more than one count but fewer than ten. This chain connects TRBV5-1 to TRBJ1-1, with D possibly TRBD1 on 6 matching bases. Trimming took 9 bases from V and 5 from J, leaving 17 bases between them. The CDR3 totals 13 residues. Germline assignment: CDR1 SGHRS and CDR2 YFSETQ. CDR3 protein: CATSRGLGTEAFF. The DNA for the CDR3 is TGCGCCACCTCCAGGGGTCTGGGGACTGAAGCTTTCTTT.

This clonotype was seen a handful of times. The V and J genes are TRBV12-3 or TRBV12-4 and TRBJ2-1; TRBD2 is a possible D gene (6 bases). The germline V and J ends were trimmed by 6 bases and 8 bases, with 14 bases remaining between them. There are 13 residues in the CDR3. CDR3 region: CASRTGTLDEQFF. The CDR3 bases are TGTGCCAGCAGAACCGGGACTCTCGATGAGCAGTTCTTC.

V is TRBV7-9 and J is TRBJ2-3; D remains ambiguous. Trimming removed 3 bases from V and 5 bases from J, with 9 bases in between. The germline gives CDR1 SEHNR, CDR2 FQNEAQ (reference sequence). CDR3 size: 13 residues. The CDR3 bases are TGTGCCAGCAGCTTCATGGGTGGAGATACGCAGTATTTT. Translated: CASSFMGGDTQYF.

This clonotype was counted a few times. The rearrangement uses TRBV7-2 and TRBJ2-1; 10 bases align to TRBD2. V trimming: 1 base; J trimming: 9 bases; junction bases outside the gene matches: 18. Germline CDR1 and CDR2: SGHTA and FQGNSA. The CDR3 covers 19 residues. CDR3 nucleotide sequence: TGTGCCAGCAGCTTAGGAGCGGGCCCAACTAGCGGGGCTGGGGGTGAGCAGTTCTTC. Its protein is CASSLGAGPTSGAGGEQFF. The full variable domain, in which reference TRBV7-2 and TRBJ2-1 provide the parts outside the CDR3, is GAGVSQSPSNKVTEKGKDVELRCDPISGHTALYWYRQSLGQGLEFLIYFQGNSAPDKSGLPSDRFSAERTGGSVSTLTIQRTQQEDSAVYLCASSLGAGPTSGAGGEQFFGPGTRLTVL.

There are a few counts of this clonotype. The rearrangement joins TRBV20-1 to TRBJ1-5; D gene ambiguous. Trimming left V 3 bases short and J 7 bases short, with 16 bases between. The CDR3 length is 14 residues. CDR1 is DFQATT and CDR2 is SNEGSKA in the germline V gene (reference sequence). CDR3 coding DNA: TGCAGTGCTAGGACCGGGTTCATAGAGCAGCCCCAGCATTTT. Residues: CSARTGFIEQPQHF.

This clonotype was picked up one time. This chain joins TRBV3-1 and TRBJ2-7; D is ambiguous. The CDR3 length is 14 residues. V dropped 0 bases and J dropped 0 bases, with 6 bases sitting between them. CDR1 is LGHDT, CDR2 YNNKEL, per germline (reference sequence). CDR3 nucleotide sequence: TGTGCCAGCAGCCAAGATAGGCACTCCTACGAGCAGTACTTC. It specifies CASSQDRHSYEQYF.

This clonotype was picked up a small number of times. V is TRBV3-1 and J is TRBJ1-5; D is perhaps TRBD1 (5 bases). The CDR3 runs 13 residues. Germline V gene data show CDR1 as LGHDT and CDR2 as YNNKEL (reference sequence). Trimming pared 3 bases from V and 7 bases from J, leaving 10 bases between. DNA for the CDR3: TGTGCCAGCAGCCACCGGGGGTCCCAGCCCCAGCATTTT. Translation: CASSHRGSQPQHF.

The chain combines TRBV6-2 or TRBV6-3 with TRBJ2-7, with 7 bases that match TRBD1. The V gene's germline CDR1 is MNHEY and CDR2 SVGEGT. The trim removed 8 bases at V and 4 bases at J, leaving 8 bases unmatched. This CDR3 spans 13 amino acids. CDR3 coding DNA: TGTGCCAGCGAGGGTGGCAGGGGGTACGAGCAGTACGTC. Encoded protein: CASEGGRGYEQYV.

The V call is TRBV7-6, the J call TRBJ2-1, with 11 bases fitting TRBD2. Unmatched junction bases numbered 10, after V lost 6 bases and J lost 3 bases. The germline gives CDR1 SGHVS, CDR2 FNYEAQ. This CDR3 has 17 residues. CDR3: CASSPHLAGGYYNEQFF. The CDR3 region has the DNA TGTGCCAGCAGTCCTCACCTAGCGGGGGGTTACTACAATGAGCAGTTCTTC. Supplemented by reference TRBV7-6 and TRBJ2-1, the full variable domain reads GAGVSQSPRYKVTKRGQDVALRCDPISGHVSLYWYRQALGQGPEFLTYFNYEAQQDKSGLPNDRFSAERPEGSISTLTIQRTEQRDSAMYRCASSPHLAGGYYNEQFFGPGTRLTVL.

J is TRBJ1-2 and V is TRBV6-5; a possible D gene is TRBD1 (6 bases). Germline lookup yields CDR1 MNHEY and CDR2 SVGAGI. V was cut by 8 bases and J by 1 base, with 11 bases left in between. This CDR3 is built from 13 residues. The CDR3 nucleotides are TGTGCCAGCCGACAGGCCCTTAACTATGGCTACACCTTC. It encodes CASRQALNYGYTF.

This clonotype came up a few times. The gene calls are TRBV27 and TRBJ1-3, with D unresolved. Trimming shortened V by 6 bases and J by 6 bases, and 18 bases separated the two germline ends. Germline V lookup: CDR1 MNHEY, CDR2 SMNVEV (reference sequence). This CDR3 is built from 15 residues. This chain's CDR3 is CASSSHYDGTNTIYF. In DNA, the CDR3 is TGTGCCAGCAGCTCTCACTACGACGGAACAAACACCATATATTTT.

This clonotype was seen a few times. The chain joins TRBV29-1 to TRBJ1-1, with 7 bases lining up with TRBD1. The V and J ends lost 7 bases and 0 bases, in that order; junction bases with no gene match: 2. This CDR3 has 12 residues. Germline V gene lookup returns CDR1 SQVTM and CDR2 ANQGSEA. As DNA, the CDR3 is TGCAGCGGCGACAGGGTGAACACTGAAGCTTTCTTT. As protein: CSGDRVNTEAFF.

This clonotype was recorded a few times. This rearrangement joins TRBV28 to TRBJ2-7; TRBD1 aligns across 9 bases. The CDR3 extends over 15 amino acids. Germline V gives CDR1 MDHEN, CDR2 SYDVKM. J gave up 0 bases and V 5 bases, and 5 bases lay outside the gene matches. The CDR3 coding sequence is TGTGCCAGCAGTCGGACAGGGGCCCTCTCCTACGAGCAGTACGTC. This codes for CASSRTGALSYEQYV.

The table lists this clonotype with many counts. The V and J genes are TRBV5-1 and TRBJ2-3; D gene uncertain. Trimming stripped 6 bases from V and 3 bases from J, with 8 bases between. CDR1 is SGHRS, CDR2 YFSETQ, per germline. This CDR3 spans 12 amino acids. Here the CDR3 reads CASTSQTDTQYF. The CDR3 bases are TGCGCCAGCACCTCACAGACAGATACGCAGTATTTT.